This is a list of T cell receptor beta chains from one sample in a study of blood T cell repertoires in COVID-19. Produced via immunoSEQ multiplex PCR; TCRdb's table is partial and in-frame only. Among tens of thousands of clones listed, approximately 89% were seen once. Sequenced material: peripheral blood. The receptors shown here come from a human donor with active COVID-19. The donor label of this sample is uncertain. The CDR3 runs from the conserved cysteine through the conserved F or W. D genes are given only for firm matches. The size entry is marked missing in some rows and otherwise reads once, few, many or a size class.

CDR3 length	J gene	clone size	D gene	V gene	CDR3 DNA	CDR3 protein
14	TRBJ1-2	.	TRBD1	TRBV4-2	TGTGCCAGCAGCCAAGCCGACAGGGAATATGGCTACACCTTC	CASSQADREYGYTF
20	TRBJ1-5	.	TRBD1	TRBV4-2	TGTGCCAGCAGCCAAGATTGGGGGACAGGGTTCTTGATTGGCAATCAGCCCCAGCATTTT	CASSQDWGTGFLIGNQPQHF
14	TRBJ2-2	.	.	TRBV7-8	TGTGCCAGCAGCTTAGATCTGAACACCGGGGAGCTGTTTTTT	CASSLDLNTGELFF
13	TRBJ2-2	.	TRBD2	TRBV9	TGTGCCGCGGGGGACCCGAACACCGGGGAGCTGTTTTTT	CAAGDPNTGELFF
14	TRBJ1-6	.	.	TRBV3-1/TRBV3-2	TGTGCCAGCAGCAAGACAGGTTATAATTCACCCCTCCACTTT	CASSKTGYNSPLHF
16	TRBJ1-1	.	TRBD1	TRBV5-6	TGTGCCAGCAGCCATCTCGGACAGGGGGGGCCCACTGAAGCTTTCTTT	CASSHLGQGGPTEAFF
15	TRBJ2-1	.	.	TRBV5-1	TGCGCCAGCAGCTTGGTCCCAGGGTTCTACAATGAGCAGTTCTTC	CASSLVPGFYNEQFF
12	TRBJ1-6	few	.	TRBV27	TGTGCCAGCAGCAAAGACAGGTCACCCCTCCACTTT	CASSKDRSPLHF
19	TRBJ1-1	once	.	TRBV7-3	TGTGCCAGCAGCCCCCGCGGGGGGGGGCTACTATTTTTGAACACTGAAGCTTTCTTT	CASSPRGGGLLFLNTEAFF
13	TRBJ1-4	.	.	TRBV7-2	TGTGCCAGCAGCTTAGTCGGGTTGGAAAAACTGTTTTTT	CASSLVGLEKLFF
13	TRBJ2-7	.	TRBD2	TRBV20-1	TGCAGTGCTAGTCCTAGCGGGGGCTACGAGCAGTACTTC	CSASPSGGYEQYF
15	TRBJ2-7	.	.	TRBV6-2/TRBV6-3	TGTGCCAGCAGCCCTACCGGGGGAAGTTCCTACGAGCAGTACTTC	CASSPTGGSSYEQYF
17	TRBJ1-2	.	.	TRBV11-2	TGTGCCAGCAGCTTAGATCTCGGGAGGGGAGGGGACTATGGCTACACCTTC	CASSLDLGRGGDYGYTF
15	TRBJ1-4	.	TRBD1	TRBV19	TGTGCCAGTGTGCAGGGGGCGCGGGCTAATGAAAAACTGTTTTTT	CASVQGARANEKLFF
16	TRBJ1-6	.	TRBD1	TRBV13	TGTGCCAGCAGCGAACAACAGGGGTTTAACAATTCACCCCTCCACTTT	CASSEQQGFNNSPLHF
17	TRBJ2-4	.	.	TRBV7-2	TGTGCCAGCAGTCTTCAAGGGGCCGGTGAAGCCAAAAACATTCAGTACTTC	CASSLQGAGEAKNIQYF
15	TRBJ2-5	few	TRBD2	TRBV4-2	TGTGCCAGCAGCCAAGAGCGGGGGGGCCAAGAGACCCAGTACTTC	CASSQERGGQETQYF
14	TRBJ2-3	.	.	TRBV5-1	TGCGCCAGCAGCTTGGCGGTATCCACAGATACGCAGTATTTT	CASSLAVSTDTQYF
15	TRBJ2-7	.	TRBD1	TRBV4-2	TGTGCCAGCAGCGTTACCCCAACAGGGGCCTACGAGCAGTACTTC	CASSVTPTGAYEQYF
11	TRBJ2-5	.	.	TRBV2	TGTGCCAGCGCGGGGGCAGGGACCCAGTACTTC	CASAGAGTQYF
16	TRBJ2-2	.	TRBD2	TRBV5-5	TGTGCCAGCAGCTTTAACGCGCTAGCGGTACCTGGGGAGCTGTTTTTT	CASSFNALAVPGELFF
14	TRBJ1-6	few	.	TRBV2	TGTGCCAGCAGCCCCTACGTGTCGGATTCACCCCTCCACTTT	CASSPYVSDSPLHF
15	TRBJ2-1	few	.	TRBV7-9	TGTGCCAGCAGCTCACACCGGCAGGTCTGGAATGAGCAGTTCTTC	CASSSHRQVWNEQFF
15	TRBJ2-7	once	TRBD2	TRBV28	TGTGCCAGCACCTTCACGGGCGGGGGTTCCTACGAGCAGTACTTC	CASTFTGGGSYEQYF
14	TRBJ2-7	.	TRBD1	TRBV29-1	TGCAGCGTTTCCACCCGACAGGGAAGTCAGGAGCAGTACTTC	CSVSTRQGSQEQYF
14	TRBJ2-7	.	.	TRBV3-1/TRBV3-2	TGTGCCAGCAGCGGAGGGGGAGGGGCCTACGAGCAGTACTTC	CASSGGGGAYEQYF
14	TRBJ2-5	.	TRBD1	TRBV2	TGTGCCAGCAGTGAGGGACAGGGAAAAAAGACCCAGTACTTC	CASSEGQGKKTQYF
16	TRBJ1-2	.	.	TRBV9	TGTGCCAGCTCTTCTCGCGGGGACCTTACTAACTATGGCTACACCTTC	CASSSRGDLTNYGYTF
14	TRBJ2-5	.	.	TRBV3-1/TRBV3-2	TGTGCCAGCAGCCTCACGTACCAGAAAGAGACCCAGTACTTC	CASSLTYQKETQYF
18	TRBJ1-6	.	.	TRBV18	TGTGCCAGCTCCCCCTCTGACAGTTCCAGCTCCTATAATTCACCCCTCCACTTT	CASSPSDSSSSYNSPLHF
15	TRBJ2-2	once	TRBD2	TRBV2	TGTGCCAGCAGTGAAATCCGGGGGGGAACCGGGGAGCTGTTTTTT	CASSEIRGGTGELFF
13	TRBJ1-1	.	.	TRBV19	TGTGCCAGTAGCCCTCTCGGGGACACTGAAGCTTTCTTT	CASSPLGDTEAFF
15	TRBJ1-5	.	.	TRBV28	TGTGCCAGCAGTTTATCGGGGGGTAACAATCAGCCCCAGCATTTT	CASSLSGGNNQPQHF
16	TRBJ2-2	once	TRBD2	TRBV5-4	TGTGCCAGCAGTCCCGCGGGGGGCTGGGGCACCGGGGAGCTGTTTTTT	CASSPAGGWGTGELFF
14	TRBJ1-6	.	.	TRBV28	TGTGCCAGCAGTTTCGGGCAGGGCGGATCACCCCTCCACTTT	CASSFGQGGSPLHF